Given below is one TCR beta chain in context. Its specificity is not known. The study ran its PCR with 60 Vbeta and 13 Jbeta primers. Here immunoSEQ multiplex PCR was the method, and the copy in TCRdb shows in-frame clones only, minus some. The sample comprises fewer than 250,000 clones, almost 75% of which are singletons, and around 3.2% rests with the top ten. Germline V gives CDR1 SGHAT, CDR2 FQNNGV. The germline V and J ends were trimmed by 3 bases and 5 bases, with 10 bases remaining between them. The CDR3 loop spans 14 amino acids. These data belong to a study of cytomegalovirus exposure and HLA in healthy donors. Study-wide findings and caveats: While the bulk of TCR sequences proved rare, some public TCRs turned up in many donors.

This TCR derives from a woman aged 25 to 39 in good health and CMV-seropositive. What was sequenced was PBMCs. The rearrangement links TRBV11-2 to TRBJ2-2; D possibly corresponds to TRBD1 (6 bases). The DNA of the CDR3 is TGTGCCAGCAGCTTGGTAACAGGGACCGGGGAGCTGTTTTTT. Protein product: CASSLVTGTGELFF. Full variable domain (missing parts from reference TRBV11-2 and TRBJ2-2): EAGVAQSPRYKIIEKRQSVAFWCNPISGHATLYWYQQILGQGPKLLIQFQNNGVVDDSQLPKDRFSAERLKGVDSTLKIQPAKLEDSAVYLCASSLVTGTGELFFGEGSRLTVL.